This T cell receptor beta chain appears in the sequencing data of a study of CD8 T cells in acute hepatitis C reinfection. Notes on the study in general: NS3-1073 specific repertoires were highly diverse across all groups.

V gave up 3 bases and J gave up 5 bases, with 13 bases separating them. CDR1 and CDR2 from the germline V gene are SEHNR and FQNEAQ (reference sequence). The CDR3 extends over 14 amino acids. The data were produced by immunoSEQ multiplex PCR, yet TCRdb's version contains in-frame clones alone and is incomplete. The repertoire consists of about 38,000 clones, with 70% to 90% occurring once and the leading ten covering approximately 11%. There are a few counts of this clone. The antigen is undetermined. The sample's time point: naive CD8 control sorted from an acute-time-point sample. The chain recombines TRBV7-9 with TRBJ1-1; no clear D. This TCR came from a woman under 30 who spontaneously cleared hepatitis C infection. The sequenced sample was naive CD8+ T cells from PBMCs. CDR3 nucleotide sequence: TGTGCCAGCAGCTTCCCCGGGGAAGGTACTGAAGCTTTCTTT. Translation gives CASSFPGEGTEAFF.